This T cell receptor (beta chain) was obtained from a study of response to subunit inactivated influenza vaccine. CDR1 and CDR2 from the germline V gene are SEHNR and FQNEAQ (reference sequence). The junction had 4 bases not matched to a gene; V was cut back by 4 bases and J by 1 base. This CDR3 is built from 14 residues. Overall study findings and caveats: New T cells are recruited in small numbers by each seasonal influenza vaccination, according to the authors' suggestion.

TCRdb re-analysed the RT-PCR reads in MiXCR, keeping a single row per CDR3 protein. The profile shows approximately 570,000 distinct CDR3 sequences, 6.5% to 8% of them singletons. In this sample, this clonotype turned up a few times. Its antigen is not known. The origin of this receptor is a man aged 45 to 70 who received an inactivated influenza vaccine. The V and J genes are TRBV7-9 and TRBJ2-7, with TRBD1 identical over 7 bases. The specimen comprised PBMCs from blood, sampled around 25 months after vaccination. This CDR3 is CASSSTGQSYEQYF. The CDR3 DNA follows: TGTGCCAGCAGCTCCACGGGACAGTCCTACGAGCAGTACTTC.